This T cell receptor beta chain was captured by sequencing in a study of sequential checkpoint blockade in melanoma. At the level of the study: Some 90 pretreatment tumor DNA samples were TCRβ immunosequenced. Matched biopsies came pretreatment and at week 13 for some 22 patients. General observations from the study: Tumor T-cell fraction and clonality correlated with PD-L1 and CD8+ counts. In arm A, pretreatment tumor clonality was associated with response.

Of note for this clone: No antigen is known for it.

Germline lookup yields CDR1 SNHLY and CDR2 FYNNEI. This CDR3 contains 14 residues. Germline trimming cut 3 bases from V and 6 bases from J; bases unmatched to any gene: 5. Specified treatment: randomized to nivolumab then ipilimumab (arm A) or the reverse (arm B). The assay was immunoSEQ multiplex PCR, and TCRdb's table has in-frame clones only and misses some. The repertoire has 10,000 to 15,000 clones, about a quarter of them found once; the top ten carry approximately 20%. V usage is TRBV2 and J usage is TRBJ2-1; TRBD2 matches at 7 bases. The starting material was tumor tissue (inferred from file names), obtained from a patient given nivolumab and ipilimumab in sequence. The sequence was collected from a human donor with melanoma. CDR3 DNA: TGTGCCAGCAGTGAGTTGAGACTAGCCAATGAGCAGTTCTTC. Its translation is CASSELRLANEQFF.